Sequencing of this TCR beta chain was carried out in a study of shared clonotypes between healthy human individuals. Naive CD4+ cells were CD45RA-selected; the remaining cells were memory. CDR1 LGHNA and CDR2 YSLEER come from the germline V gene. The CDR3 runs 17 residues. J was trimmed by 1 base and V by 0 bases; bases with no gene match: 3. Only in-frame clones appear in the TCRdb table, and some are missing; sequencing was by immunoSEQ multiplex PCR. This sample has some 2,500,000 clones, with under 95% found just once. The chain joins TRBV4-3 to TRBJ2-6; 7 nucleotides agree with TRBD2. The sequencing sample was made of naive CD4+ T cells from PBMCs. The subset is: CD45RA+ positively selected. The receptor was derived from a man aged 18 to 30 in good health. Some clones in this sample may be carry-over from other donors' samples. The CDR3 DNA is TGCGCCAGCAGCCAAGAAGCGGGGATATCTGGGGCCAACGTCCTGACTTTC. It translates to CASSQEAGISGANVLTF.